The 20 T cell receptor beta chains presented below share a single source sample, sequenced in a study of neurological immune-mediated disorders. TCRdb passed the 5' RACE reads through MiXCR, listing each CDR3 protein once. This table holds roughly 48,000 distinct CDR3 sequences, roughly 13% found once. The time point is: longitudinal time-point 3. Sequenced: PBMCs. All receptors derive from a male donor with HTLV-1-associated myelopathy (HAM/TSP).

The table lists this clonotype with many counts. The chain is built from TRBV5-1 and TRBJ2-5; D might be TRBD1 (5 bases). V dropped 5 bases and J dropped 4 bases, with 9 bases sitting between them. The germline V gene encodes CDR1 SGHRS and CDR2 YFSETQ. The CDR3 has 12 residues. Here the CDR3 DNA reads TGCGCCAGCAGAGGGGAATTAGAGACCCAGTACTTC. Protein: CASRGELETQYF.

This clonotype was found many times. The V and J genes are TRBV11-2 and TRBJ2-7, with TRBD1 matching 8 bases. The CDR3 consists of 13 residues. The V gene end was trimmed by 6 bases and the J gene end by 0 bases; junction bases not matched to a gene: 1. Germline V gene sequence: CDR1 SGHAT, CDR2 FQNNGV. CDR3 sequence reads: CASRGTGSYEQYF. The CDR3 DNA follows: TGTGCCAGCAGAGGGACAGGCTCCTACGAGCAGTACTTC.

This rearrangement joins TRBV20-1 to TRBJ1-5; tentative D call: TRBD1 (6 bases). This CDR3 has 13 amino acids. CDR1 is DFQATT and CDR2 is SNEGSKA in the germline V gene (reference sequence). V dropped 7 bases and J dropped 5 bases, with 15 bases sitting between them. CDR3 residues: CSVTGHNDQPQHF. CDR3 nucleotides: TGCAGTGTTACAGGGCATAATGATCAGCCCCAGCATTTT.

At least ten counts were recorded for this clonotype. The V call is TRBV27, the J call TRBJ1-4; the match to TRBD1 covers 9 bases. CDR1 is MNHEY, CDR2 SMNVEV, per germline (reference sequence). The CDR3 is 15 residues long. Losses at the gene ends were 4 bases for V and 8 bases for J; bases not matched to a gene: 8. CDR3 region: CASSSRRDRVEKLFF. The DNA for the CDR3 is TGTGCCAGCAGTTCCCGCCGGGACAGGGTCGAAAAACTGTTTTTT.

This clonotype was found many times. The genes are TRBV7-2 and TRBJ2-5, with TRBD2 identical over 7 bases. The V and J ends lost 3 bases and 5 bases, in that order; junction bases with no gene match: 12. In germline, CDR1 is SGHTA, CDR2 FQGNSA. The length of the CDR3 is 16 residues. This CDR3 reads CASSFRSSGIIETQYF. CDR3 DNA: TGTGCCAGCAGCTTTAGGTCTAGCGGTATTATCGAGACCCAGTACTTC.

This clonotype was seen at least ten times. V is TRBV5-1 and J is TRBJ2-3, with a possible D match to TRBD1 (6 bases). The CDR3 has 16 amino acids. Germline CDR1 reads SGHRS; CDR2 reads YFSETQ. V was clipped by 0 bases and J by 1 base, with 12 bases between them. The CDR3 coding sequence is TGCGCCAGCAGCTTGGAGGGCAGGGGAGGCACAGATACGCAGTATTTT. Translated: CASSLEGRGGTDTQYF.

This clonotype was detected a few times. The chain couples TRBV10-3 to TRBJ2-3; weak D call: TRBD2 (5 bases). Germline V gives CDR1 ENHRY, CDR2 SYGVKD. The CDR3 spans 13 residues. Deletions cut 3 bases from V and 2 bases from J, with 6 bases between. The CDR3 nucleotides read TGTGCCATCAGTGACGGGGACACAGATACGCAGTATTTT. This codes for CAISDGDTDTQYF.

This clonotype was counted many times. The CDR3 DNA reads as TGTGCCAGCAGGGTGCTCCGGGAAGATAATGAAAAACTGTTTTTT. It translates to CASRVLREDNEKLFF. This rearrangement joins TRBV5-6 to TRBJ1-4, with unresolved D. V was clipped by 5 bases and J by 4 bases, with 15 bases between them. The CDR3 consists of 15 residues. From germline, CDR1 is SGHDT and CDR2 YYEEEE.

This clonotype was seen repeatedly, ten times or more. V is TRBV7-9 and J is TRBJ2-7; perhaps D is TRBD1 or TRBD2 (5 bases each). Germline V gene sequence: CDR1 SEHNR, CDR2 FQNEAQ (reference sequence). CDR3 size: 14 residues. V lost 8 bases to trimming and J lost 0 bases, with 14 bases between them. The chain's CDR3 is CASEGESSSYEQYF. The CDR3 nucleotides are TGTGCCAGCGAAGGGGAGAGTAGCTCCTACGAGCAGTACTTC.

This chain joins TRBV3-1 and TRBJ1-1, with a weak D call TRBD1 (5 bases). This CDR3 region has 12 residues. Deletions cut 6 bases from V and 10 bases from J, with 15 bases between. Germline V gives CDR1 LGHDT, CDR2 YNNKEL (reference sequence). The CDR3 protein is CASSSGGLVAFF. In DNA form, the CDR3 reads TGTGCCAGCAGTTCCGGGGGGTTAGTAGCTTTCTTT.

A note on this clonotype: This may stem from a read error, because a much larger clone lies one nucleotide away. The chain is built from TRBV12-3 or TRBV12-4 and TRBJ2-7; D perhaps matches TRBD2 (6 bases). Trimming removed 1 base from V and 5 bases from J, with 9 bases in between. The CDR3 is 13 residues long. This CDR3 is CASSLGGVNEQYF. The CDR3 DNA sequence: TGTGCCAGCAGTTTAGGGGGGGTGAACGAGCAGTACTTC.

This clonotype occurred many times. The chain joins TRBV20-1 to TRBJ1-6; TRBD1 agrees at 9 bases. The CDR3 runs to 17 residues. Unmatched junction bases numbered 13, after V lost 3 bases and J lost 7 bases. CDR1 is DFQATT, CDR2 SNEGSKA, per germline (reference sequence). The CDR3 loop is CSARRVGDRAPNSPLHF. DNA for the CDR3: TGCAGTGCTAGGCGTGTGGGGGACAGGGCACCAAATTCACCCCTCCACTTT.

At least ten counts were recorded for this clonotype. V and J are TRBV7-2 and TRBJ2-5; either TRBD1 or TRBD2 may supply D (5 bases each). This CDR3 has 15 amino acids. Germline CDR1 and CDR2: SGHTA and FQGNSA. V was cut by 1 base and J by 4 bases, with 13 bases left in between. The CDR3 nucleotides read TGTGCCAGCAGCTTAGAGGGACGCCGAGGAGAGACCCAGTACTTC. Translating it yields CASSLEGRRGETQYF.

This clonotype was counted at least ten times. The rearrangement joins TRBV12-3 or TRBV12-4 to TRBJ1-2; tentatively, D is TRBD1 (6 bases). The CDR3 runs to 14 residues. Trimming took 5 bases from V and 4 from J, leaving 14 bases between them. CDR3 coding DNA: TGTGCCAGCAGTCCGACCGGGACAAGCTATGGCTACACCTTC. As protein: CASSPTGTSYGYTF.

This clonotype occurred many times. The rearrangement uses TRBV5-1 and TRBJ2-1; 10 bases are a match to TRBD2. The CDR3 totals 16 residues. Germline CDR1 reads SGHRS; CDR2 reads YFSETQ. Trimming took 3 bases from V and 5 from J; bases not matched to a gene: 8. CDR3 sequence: CASSSLLAGAHNEQFF. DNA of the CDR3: TGCGCCAGCAGCTCTCTCCTAGCGGGGGCCCACAATGAGCAGTTCTTC. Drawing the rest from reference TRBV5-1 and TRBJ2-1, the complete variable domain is KAGVTQTPRYLIKTRGQQVTLSCSPISGHRSVSWYQQTPGQGLQFLFEYFSETQRNKGNFPGRFSGRQFSNSRSEMNVSTLELGDSALYLCASSSLLAGAHNEQFFGPGTRLTVL.

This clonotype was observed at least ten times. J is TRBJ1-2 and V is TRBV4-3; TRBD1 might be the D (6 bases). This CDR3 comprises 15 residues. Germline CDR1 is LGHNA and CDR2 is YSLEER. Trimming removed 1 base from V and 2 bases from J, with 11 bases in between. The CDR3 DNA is TGCGCCAGCAGCCAAGGTGCAGGGGTGAACTATGGCTACACCTTC. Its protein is CASSQGAGVNYGYTF.

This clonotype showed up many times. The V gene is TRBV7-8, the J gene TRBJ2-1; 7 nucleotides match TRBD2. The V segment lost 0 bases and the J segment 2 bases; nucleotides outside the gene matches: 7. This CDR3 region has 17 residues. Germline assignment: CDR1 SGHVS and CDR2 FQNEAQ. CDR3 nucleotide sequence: TGTGCCAGCAGCTTAGCGCATATGGCGGGGGCCTACAATGAGCAGTTCTTC. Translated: CASSLAHMAGAYNEQFF. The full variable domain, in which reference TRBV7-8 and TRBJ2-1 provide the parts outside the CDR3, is GAGVSQSPRYKVAKRGQDVALRCDPISGHVSLFWYQQALGQGPEFLTYFQNEAQLDKSGLPSDRFFAERPEGSVSTLKIQRTQQEDSAVYLCASSLAHMAGAYNEQFFGPGTRLTVL.

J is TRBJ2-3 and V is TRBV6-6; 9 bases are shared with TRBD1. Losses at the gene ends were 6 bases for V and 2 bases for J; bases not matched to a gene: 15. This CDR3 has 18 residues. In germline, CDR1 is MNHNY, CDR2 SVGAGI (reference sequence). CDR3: CASSTGTGRYRDTDTQYF. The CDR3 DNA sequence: TGTGCCAGCAGCACCGGGACAGGGAGGTATCGGGACACAGATACGCAGTATTTT.

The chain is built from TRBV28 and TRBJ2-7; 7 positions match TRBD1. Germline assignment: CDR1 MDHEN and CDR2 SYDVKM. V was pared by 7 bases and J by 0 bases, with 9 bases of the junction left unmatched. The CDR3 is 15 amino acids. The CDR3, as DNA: TGTGCCAGCATATCCGGGACAGCCTCCTCCTACGAGCAGTACTTC. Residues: CASISGTASSYEQYF.

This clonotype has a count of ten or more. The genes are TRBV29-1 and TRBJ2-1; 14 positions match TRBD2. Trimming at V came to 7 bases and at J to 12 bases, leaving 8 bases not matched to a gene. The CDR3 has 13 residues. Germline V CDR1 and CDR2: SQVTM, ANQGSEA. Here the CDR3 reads CSAPTSGGAPQFF. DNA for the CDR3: TGCAGCGCCCCGACTAGCGGGGGGGCCCCGCAGTTCTTC.